The clone carrying this TCR beta chain came up many times. Its antigen is unknown. The iRepertoire nested amplicon-rescue multiplex PCR amplified TCR alpha and beta CDR3s from RNA. Tissue mRNA or PBMC total RNA, about 90-400 ng, went into one-step reverse transcription and amplification. TCRdb fed the multiplex PCR reads into MiXCR, producing one record per CDR3 protein. Among under 200,000 distinct CDR3 sequences listed, over 25% were seen once. The CDR3 runs 14 residues. After removal of 5 bases from V and 5 bases from J, the junction contained 12 bases not matched to a gene. Germline CDR1 and CDR2: DFQATT and SNEGSKA (reference sequence). The record originates from a study of glioma-infiltrating T cells. Study-wide points: Very few CDR3 sequences were shared between tissue and blood.

Sample: glioma tissue, nonneoplastic brain tissue, or PBMCs (not recorded which). The V gene is TRBV20-1, the J gene TRBJ2-7; 7 bases are a match to TRBD1. The receptor was isolated from a human donor with low-grade glioma or glioblastoma, undergoing nonglioma brain surgery, or in good health (not recorded which). CDR3 amino acids: CSADRRQGVNEQYF. The CDR3 region has the DNA TGCAGTGCTGATCGAAGACAGGGAGTCAACGAGCAGTACTTC.